Below are 13 T cell receptor beta chains sequenced from a single sample in a study of cytomegalovirus exposure and HLA in healthy donors. The PCR ran on 60 Vbeta and 13 Jbeta primers. Assay: immunoSEQ multiplex PCR; the TCRdb copy retains only in-frame clones and omits some. The sample contains roughly 120,000 clones, over 60% of which appear only once. The source material was PBMCs. All receptors derive from a man younger than 30 in good health and CMV-seronegative.

This clone was found a few times. This same CDR3 is encoded by further DNA sequences in the sample. The J gene is TRBJ1-1, the V gene TRBV18, with D possibly matching TRBD1 (5 bases). The V end was cut by 3 bases, the J end by 6 bases, with 8 bases between. CDR1 KGHSH and CDR2 LQKENI come from the germline V gene. The CDR3 consists of 12 residues. The CDR3 reads CASSPDRAEAFF. CDR3 nucleotide sequence: TGTGCCAGCTCACCCGACAGAGCTGAAGCTTTCTTT.

The rearrangement uses TRBV30 and TRBJ1-2; possible D gene TRBD1, 6 bases. V was pared by 1 base and J by 7 bases, with 16 bases between. The CDR3 extends over 14 amino acids. Germline-derived CDR1 and CDR2 are GTSNPN and SVGIG (reference sequence). CDR3 protein: CAWSANRVPGGYTF. DNA of the CDR3: TGTGCCTGGAGTGCCAACAGGGTCCCTGGTGGCTACACCTTC.

The V call is TRBV30, the J call TRBJ2-2; 11 bases align to TRBD1. The V segment lost 5 bases and the J segment 6 bases; nucleotides outside the gene matches: 11. This CDR3 region has 16 residues. Germline V lookup: CDR1 GTSNPN, CDR2 SVGIG (reference sequence). The CDR3: CAWDAPGQGVSGELFF. In DNA, the CDR3 is TGTGCCTGGGACGCGCCGGGACAGGGGGTATCCGGGGAGCTGTTTTTT.

The chain recombines TRBV6-5 with TRBJ1-3, with a tentative D call TRBD1 (5 bases). The CDR3 covers 16 residues. CDR1 MNHEY and CDR2 SVGAGI come from the germline V gene. V was trimmed by 0 bases and J by 4 bases, leaving 13 bases between them. CDR3 coding DNA: TGTGCCAGCAGTTACTCGACCGGGGGATCGGGAAACACCATATATTTT. Amino acid sequence: CASSYSTGGSGNTIYF.

This rearrangement joins TRBV15 to TRBJ1-2; TRBD1 matches at 7 bases. Germline lookup yields CDR1 LNHNV and CDR2 YYDKDF (reference sequence). The CDR3 runs to 13 residues. Trimming cost V 0 bases and J 8 bases; bases outside gene matches: 3. This CDR3 is CATSRDQGVGYTF. The CDR3 coding sequence is TGTGCCACCAGCAGAGATCAGGGGGTCGGCTACACCTTC.

V is TRBV30 and J is TRBJ2-4; TRBD1 matches at 7 bases. V gave up 8 bases and J gave up 8 bases; unmatched junction bases: 12. Germline-derived CDR1 and CDR2 are GTSNPN and SVGIG (reference sequence). The CDR3 runs 13 residues. The CDR3 here is CASSTGVWDIQYF. Here the CDR3 DNA reads TGTGCCAGCTCAACAGGGGTTTGGGACATTCAGTACTTC.

This chain links TRBV19 with TRBJ2-6; TRBD2 aligns across 13 bases. Germline V lookup: CDR1 LNHDA, CDR2 SQIVND (reference sequence). J was trimmed by 2 bases and V by 5 bases; bases with no gene match: 12. The CDR3 extends over 20 amino acids. CDR3: CASSYGLAGVLMPGANVLTF. Written as DNA, the CDR3 is TGTGCCAGTAGTTACGGACTAGCGGGAGTTCTGATGCCTGGGGCCAACGTCCTGACTTTC.

The gene calls are TRBV6-1 and TRBJ2-2; D is perhaps TRBD1 (5 bases). Per the germline V gene, CDR1 is MNHNS and CDR2 is SASEGT. This CDR3 is built from 15 residues. With 4 bases removed from V and 0 bases from J, the gap between germline ends came to 9 bases. For the CDR3, the DNA is TGTGCCAGCAGTGCTGGACAACCGAACACCGGGGAGCTGTTTTTT. This translates into CASSAGQPNTGELFF.

Concerning this clone itself: Other DNA sequences in this specimen translate into the identical CDR3. The rearrangement links TRBV2 to TRBJ2-4, with TRBD1 identical over 10 bases. The CDR3 covers 14 residues. The germline V gene encodes CDR1 SNHLY and CDR2 FYNNEI. The V segment lost 7 bases and the J segment 7 bases; nucleotides outside the gene matches: 7. Written as DNA, the CDR3 is TGTGCCAGCATGATGCGGGACAGGGGTAACATTCAGTACTTC. This translates into CASMMRDRGNIQYF.

V and J are TRBV28 and TRBJ1-5, with 7 bases that match TRBD1. The CDR3 is 15 residues long. J gave up 6 bases and V 6 bases, and 11 bases lay outside the gene matches. The germline V gene has CDR1 MDHEN and CDR2 SYDVKM. For the CDR3, the DNA is TGTGCCAGCAGCGGCGACAGGGATCCCTTTCAGCCCCAGCATTTT. This gives the protein CASSGDRDPFQPQHF.

The chain links TRBV11-2 to TRBJ2-1; TRBD1 matches 9 bases. The trim removed 5 bases at V and 6 bases at J, leaving 20 bases unmatched. The CDR3 totals 19 residues. Germline CDR1 is SGHAT and CDR2 is FQNNGV. Here the CDR3 DNA reads TGTGCCAGCAGCGGAGCCGGGACAGGGATCGATGGTCTTCGCAATGAGCAGTTCTTC. It codes for CASSGAGTGIDGLRNEQFF.

The J gene is TRBJ2-3, the V gene TRBV11-3; no clear D gene. From germline, CDR1 is SGHNT and CDR2 YENEEA. The germline V and J ends were trimmed by 3 bases and 5 bases, with 6 bases remaining between them. CDR3 length: 12 residues. The CDR3 spells CASSFPGDTQYF. For the CDR3, the DNA is TGTGCCAGCAGCTTTCCGGGAGATACGCAGTATTTT.

This chain uses TRBV6-4 with TRBJ1-4; D is unclear. The V end was cut by 2 bases, the J end by 2 bases, with 12 bases between. In germline, CDR1 is MRHNA, CDR2 SNTAGT. The CDR3 spans 16 residues. The CDR3 reads CASSDRWRSTNEKLFF. In DNA form, the CDR3 reads TGTGCCAGCAGTGACAGGTGGAGAAGTACTAATGAAAAACTGTTTTTT.